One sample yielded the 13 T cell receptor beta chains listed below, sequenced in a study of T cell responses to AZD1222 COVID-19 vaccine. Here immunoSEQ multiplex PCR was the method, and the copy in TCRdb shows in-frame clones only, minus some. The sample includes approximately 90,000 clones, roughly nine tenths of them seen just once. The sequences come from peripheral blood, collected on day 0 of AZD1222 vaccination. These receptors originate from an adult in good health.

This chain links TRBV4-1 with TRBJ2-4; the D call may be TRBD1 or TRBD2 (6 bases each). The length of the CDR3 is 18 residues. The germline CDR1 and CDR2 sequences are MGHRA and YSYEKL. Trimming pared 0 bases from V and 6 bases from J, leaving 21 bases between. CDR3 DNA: TGCGCCAGCAGCCAAGACGCCCTTTGGGGGGCCGGCGGAAACATTCAGTACTTC. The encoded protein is CASSQDALWGAGGNIQYF.

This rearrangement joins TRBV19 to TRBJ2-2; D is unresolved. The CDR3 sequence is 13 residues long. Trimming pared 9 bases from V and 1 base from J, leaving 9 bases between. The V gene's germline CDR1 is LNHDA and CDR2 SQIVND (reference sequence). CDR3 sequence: CASIHLNTGELFF. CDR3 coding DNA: TGTGCCAGCATACACCTGAACACCGGGGAGCTGTTTTTT. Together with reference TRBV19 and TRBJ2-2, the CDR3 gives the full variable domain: DGGITQSPKYLFRKEGQNVTLSCEQNLNHDAMYWYRQDPGQGLRLIYYSQIVNDFQKGDIAEGYSVSREKKESFPLTVTSAQKNPTAFYLCASIHLNTGELFFGEGSRLTVL.

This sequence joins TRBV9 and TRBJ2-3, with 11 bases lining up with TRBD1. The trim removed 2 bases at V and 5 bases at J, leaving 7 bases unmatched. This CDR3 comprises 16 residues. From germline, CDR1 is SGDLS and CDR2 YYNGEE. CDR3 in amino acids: CASSVAGTGGLDTQYF. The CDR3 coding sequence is TGTGCCAGCAGCGTCGCCGGGACAGGGGGTTTAGATACGCAGTATTTT.

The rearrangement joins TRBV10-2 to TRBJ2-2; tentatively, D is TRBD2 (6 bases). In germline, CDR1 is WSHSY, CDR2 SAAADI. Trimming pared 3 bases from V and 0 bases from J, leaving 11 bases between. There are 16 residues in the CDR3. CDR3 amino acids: CASSDGAGANTGELFF. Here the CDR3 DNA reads TGCGCCAGCAGTGACGGAGCGGGCGCGAACACCGGGGAGCTGTTTTTT.

The CDR3 sequence: CATSGRRGDTEAFF. CDR3 sequence (DNA): TGTGCCACCAGTGGCCGCAGGGGAGACACTGAAGCTTTCTTT. The rearrangement uses TRBV24-1 and TRBJ1-1; D perhaps matches TRBD1 (6 bases). The CDR3 length is 14 residues. V shed 5 bases and J shed 3 bases, with 12 bases lying between them. The V gene's germline CDR1 is KGHDR and CDR2 SFDVKD.

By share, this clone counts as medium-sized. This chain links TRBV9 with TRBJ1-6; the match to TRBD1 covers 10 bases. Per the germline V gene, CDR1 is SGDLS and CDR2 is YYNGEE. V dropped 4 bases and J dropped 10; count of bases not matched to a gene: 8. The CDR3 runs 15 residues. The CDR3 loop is CASSPRDRGRSPLHF. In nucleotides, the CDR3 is TGTGCCAGCAGCCCCCGGGACAGGGGTCGGTCACCCCTCCACTTT.

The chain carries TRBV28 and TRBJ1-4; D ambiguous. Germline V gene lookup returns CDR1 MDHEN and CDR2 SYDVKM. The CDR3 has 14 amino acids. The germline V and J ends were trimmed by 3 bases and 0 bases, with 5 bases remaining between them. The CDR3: CASSLLTTNEKLFF. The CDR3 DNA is TGTGCCAGCAGTTTGCTCACAACTAATGAAAAACTGTTTTTT.

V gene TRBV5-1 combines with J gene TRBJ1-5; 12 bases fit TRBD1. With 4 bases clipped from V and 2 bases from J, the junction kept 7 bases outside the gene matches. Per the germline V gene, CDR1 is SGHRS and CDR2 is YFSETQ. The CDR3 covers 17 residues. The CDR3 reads CASSPGTGGTGNQPQHF. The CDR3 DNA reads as TGCGCCAGCAGCCCCGGGACAGGGGGCACGGGCAATCAGCCCCAGCATTTT.

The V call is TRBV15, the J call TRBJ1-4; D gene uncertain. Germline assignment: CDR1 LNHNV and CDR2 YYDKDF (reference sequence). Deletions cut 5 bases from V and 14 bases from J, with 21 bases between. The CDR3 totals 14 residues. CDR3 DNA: TGTGCCACCAGCGAGGGTGGACCCGAGAAGAGGCTGTTTTTT. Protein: CATSEGGPEKRLFF.

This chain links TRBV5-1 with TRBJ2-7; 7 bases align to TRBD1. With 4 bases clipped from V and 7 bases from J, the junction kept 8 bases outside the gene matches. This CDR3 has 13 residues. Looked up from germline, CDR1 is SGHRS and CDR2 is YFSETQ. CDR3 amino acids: CASSPGQVWEQYF. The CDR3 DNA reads TGCGCCAGCAGCCCTGGACAGGTGTGGGAGCAGTACTTC.

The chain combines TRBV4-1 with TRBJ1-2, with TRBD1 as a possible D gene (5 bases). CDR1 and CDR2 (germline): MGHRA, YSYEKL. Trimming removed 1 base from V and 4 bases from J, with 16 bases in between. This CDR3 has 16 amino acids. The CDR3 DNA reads TGCGCCAGCAGCCAAGGCTTGGGACGGAATTTCTATGGCTACACCTTC. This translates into CASSQGLGRNFYGYTF.

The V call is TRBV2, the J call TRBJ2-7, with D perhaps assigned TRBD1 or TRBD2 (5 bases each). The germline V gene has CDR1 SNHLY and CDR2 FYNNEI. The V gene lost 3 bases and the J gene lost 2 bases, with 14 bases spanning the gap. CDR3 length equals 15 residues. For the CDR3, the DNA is TGTGCCAGCAGTGAGGGGGAGTCACCAACCTACGAGCAGTACTTC. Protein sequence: CASSEGESPTYEQYF.

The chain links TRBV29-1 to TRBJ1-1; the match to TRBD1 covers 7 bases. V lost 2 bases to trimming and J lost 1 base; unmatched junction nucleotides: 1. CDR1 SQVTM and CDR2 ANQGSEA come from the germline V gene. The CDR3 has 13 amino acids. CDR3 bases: TGCAGCGTTGAAAGACAGGGGAACACTGAAGCTTTCTTT. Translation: CSVERQGNTEAFF.